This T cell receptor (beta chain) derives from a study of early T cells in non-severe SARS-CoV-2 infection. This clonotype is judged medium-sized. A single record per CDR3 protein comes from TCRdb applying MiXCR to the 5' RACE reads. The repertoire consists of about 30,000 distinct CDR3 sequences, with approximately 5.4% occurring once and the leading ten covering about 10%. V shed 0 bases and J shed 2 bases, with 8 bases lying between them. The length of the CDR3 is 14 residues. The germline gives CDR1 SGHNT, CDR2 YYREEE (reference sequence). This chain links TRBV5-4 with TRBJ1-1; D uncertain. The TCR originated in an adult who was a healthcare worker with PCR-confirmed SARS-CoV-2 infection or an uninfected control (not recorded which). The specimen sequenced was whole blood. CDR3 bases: TGTGCCAGCAGCTTGGATGGCACTAACACTGAAGCTTTCTTT. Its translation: CASSLDGTNTEAFF.